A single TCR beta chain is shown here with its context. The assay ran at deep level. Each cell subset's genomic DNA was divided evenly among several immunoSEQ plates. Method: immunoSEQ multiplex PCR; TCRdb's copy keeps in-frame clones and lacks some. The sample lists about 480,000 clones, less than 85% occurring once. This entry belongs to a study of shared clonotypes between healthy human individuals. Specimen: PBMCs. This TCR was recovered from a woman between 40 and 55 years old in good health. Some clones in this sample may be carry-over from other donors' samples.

CDR3 loop: CATSKDRSETQYF. CDR3 in DNA: TGTGCCACCAGCAAAGACAGATCAGAGACCCAGTACTTC. The chain has TRBV15 and TRBJ2-5; a possible D gene is TRBD1 (5 bases). The CDR3 covers 13 residues. Per germline, CDR1 LNHNV and CDR2 YYDKDF (reference sequence). The V end was cut by 4 bases, the J end by 4 bases, with 10 bases between.